This T cell receptor (beta chain) was sequenced in a study of spatial heterogeneity in lung cancer. Ten or more counts support this clonotype. The germline V and J ends were trimmed by 5 bases and 0 bases, with 2 bases remaining between them. The CDR3 contains 12 residues. Germline lookup yields CDR1 SGHTA and CDR2 FQGNSA. TCRdb reprocessed the 5' RACE reads via MiXCR and lists one record per CDR3 protein. Among 95,000 or so distinct CDR3 sequences listed, under 9% were seen once. Time point in this sample: sample taken at primary tumor resection. TCRs were sequenced from unsorted whole RNA of tumor, nontumor lung or PBMC.

This TCR derives from a male donor with early-stage non-small cell lung cancer. Sample: PBMCs, taken at surgery. The chain couples TRBV7-2 to TRBJ1-3; D call uncertain. CDR3 DNA: TGTGCCAGCAGCCGCTCTGGAAACACCATATATTTT. Amino acids: CASSRSGNTIYF.